This section outlines one T cell receptor (beta chain) sequence together with its context. Its antigen is unknown. This sample is part of a study of metastatic and nonmetastatic thyroid tumors. Study results and caveats: TCR beta diversity was reportedly significantly higher in malignant thyroid tumors than benign nodules, in blood and tumor.

Germline trimming cut 6 bases from V and 3 bases from J; bases unmatched to any gene: 12. Germline V lookup: CDR1 SGHTA, CDR2 FQGNSA. The CDR3 sequence is 16 residues long. MiXCR was used by TCRdb to re-call the PCR reads. The table lists about 15,000 clones, 3.5% to 4.5% of them singletons, with 20% to 30% in the top ten. No treatment of any kind had been given to any patient before thyroid surgery. The receptor was isolated from a female donor with papillary thyroid cancer or a benign thyroid nodule (not recorded which). Some clones in this sample may be carry-over from other donors' samples. The chain recombines TRBV7-2 with TRBJ1-2, with 8 bases aligning to TRBD1. Input material: tumor tissue. CDR3 amino acids: CASREGPGGADYGYTF. CDR3 DNA sequence: TGTGCCAGCAGGGAGGGGCCAGGGGGCGCAGACTATGGCTACACCTTC.